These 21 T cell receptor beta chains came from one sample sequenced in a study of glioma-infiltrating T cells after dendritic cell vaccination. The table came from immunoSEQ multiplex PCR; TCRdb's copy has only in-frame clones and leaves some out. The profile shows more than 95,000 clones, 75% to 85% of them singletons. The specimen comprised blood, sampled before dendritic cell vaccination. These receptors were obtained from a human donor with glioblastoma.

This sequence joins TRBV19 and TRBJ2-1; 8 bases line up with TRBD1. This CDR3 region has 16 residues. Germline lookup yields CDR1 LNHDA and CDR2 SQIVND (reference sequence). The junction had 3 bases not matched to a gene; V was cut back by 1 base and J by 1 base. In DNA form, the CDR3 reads TGTGCCAGTAGTATAGCCGGGACAGGATCCTACAATGAGCAGTTCTTC. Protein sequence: CASSIAGTGSYNEQFF.

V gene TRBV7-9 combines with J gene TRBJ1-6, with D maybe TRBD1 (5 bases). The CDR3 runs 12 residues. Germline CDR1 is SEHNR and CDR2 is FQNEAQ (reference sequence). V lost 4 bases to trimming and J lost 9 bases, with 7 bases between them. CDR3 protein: CASSSDSSPLHF. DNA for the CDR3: TGTGCCAGCAGCTCCGACAGTTCACCCCTCCACTTT.

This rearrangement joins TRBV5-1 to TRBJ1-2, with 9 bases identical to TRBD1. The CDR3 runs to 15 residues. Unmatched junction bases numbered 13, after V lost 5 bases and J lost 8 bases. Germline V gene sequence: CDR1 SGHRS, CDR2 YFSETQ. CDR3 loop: CASSSKTGGAGGYTF. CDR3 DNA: TGCGCCAGCAGTTCTAAAACAGGGGGCGCGGGAGGCTACACCTTC.

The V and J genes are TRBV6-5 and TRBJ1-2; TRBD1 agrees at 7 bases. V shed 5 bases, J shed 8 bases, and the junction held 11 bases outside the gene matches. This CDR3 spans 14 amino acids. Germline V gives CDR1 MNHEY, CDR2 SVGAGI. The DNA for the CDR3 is TGTGCCAGCAGTATCGGGACAGAGGCGTGGGGCTACACCTTC. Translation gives CASSIGTEAWGYTF.

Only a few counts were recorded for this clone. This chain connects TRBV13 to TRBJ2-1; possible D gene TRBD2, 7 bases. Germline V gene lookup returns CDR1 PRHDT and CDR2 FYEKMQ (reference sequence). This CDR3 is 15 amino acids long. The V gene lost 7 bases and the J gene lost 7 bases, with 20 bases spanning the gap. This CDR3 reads CASTLGGAGANEQFF. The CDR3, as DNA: TGTGCCAGCACGCTTGGGGGGGCGGGGGCAAATGAGCAGTTCTTC.

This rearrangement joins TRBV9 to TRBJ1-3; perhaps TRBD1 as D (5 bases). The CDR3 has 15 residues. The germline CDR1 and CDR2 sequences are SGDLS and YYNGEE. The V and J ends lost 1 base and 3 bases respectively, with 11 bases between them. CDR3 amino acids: CASSVSGQVGNTIYF. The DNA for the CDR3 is TGTGCCAGCAGCGTATCAGGGCAAGTTGGAAACACCATATATTTT.

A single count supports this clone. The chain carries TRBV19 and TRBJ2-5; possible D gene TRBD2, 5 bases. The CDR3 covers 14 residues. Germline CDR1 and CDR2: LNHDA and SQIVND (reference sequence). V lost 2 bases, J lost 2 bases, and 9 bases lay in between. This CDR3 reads CASSIWEKQETQYF. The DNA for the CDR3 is TGTGCCAGTAGTATATGGGAGAAACAAGAGACCCAGTACTTC.

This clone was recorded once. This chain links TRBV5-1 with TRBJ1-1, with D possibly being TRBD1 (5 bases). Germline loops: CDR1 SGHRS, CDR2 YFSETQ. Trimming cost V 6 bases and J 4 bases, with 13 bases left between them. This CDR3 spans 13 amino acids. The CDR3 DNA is TGCGCCAGCACCGGGGGGGTAGGCACTGAAGCTTTCTTT. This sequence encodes CASTGGVGTEAFF.

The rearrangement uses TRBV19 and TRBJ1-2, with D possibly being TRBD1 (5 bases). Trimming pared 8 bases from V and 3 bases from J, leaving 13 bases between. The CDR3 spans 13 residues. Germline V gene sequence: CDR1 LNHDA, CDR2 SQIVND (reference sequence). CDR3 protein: CASAMGHDYGYTF. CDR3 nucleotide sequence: TGTGCCAGTGCAATGGGGCACGACTATGGCTACACCTTC.

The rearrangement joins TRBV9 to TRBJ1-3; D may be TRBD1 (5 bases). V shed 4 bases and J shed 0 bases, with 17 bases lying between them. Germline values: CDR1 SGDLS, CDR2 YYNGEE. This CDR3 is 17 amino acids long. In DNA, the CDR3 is TGTGCCAGCAGCTCTAAACAAGGACACCCCTCTGGAAACACCATATATTTT. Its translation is CASSSKQGHPSGNTIYF. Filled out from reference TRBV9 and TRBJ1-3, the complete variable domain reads DSGVTQTPKHLITATGQRVTLRCSPRSGDLSVYWYQQSLDQGLQFLIQYYNGEERAKGNILERFSAQQFPDLHSELNLSSLELGDSALYFCASSSKQGHPSGNTIYFGEGSWLTVV.

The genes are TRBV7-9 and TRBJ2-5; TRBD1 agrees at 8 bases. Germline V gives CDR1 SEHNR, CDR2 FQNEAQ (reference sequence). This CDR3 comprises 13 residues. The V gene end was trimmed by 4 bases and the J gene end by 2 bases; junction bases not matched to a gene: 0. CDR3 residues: CASSWTGQETQYF. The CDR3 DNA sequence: TGTGCCAGCAGCTGGACAGGGCAAGAGACCCAGTACTTC.

As DNA, the CDR3 is TGCGCCACCAACCGGGGGGGGGCGGGCGACACTGAAGCTTTCTTT. Its translation is CATNRGGAGDTEAFF. The V gene is TRBV10-2, the J gene TRBJ1-1; D possibly corresponds to TRBD1 (6 bases). Germline assignment: CDR1 WSHSY and CDR2 SAAADI. The germline V and J ends were trimmed by 10 bases and 3 bases, with 21 bases remaining between them. The CDR3 has 15 residues.

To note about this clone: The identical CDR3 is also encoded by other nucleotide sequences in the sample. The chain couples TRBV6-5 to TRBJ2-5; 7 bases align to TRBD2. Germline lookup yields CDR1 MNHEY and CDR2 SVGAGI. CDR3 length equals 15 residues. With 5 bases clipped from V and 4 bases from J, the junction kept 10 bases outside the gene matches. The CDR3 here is CASSPLLGGGETQYF. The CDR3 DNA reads TGTGCCAGCAGTCCCCTATTGGGCGGGGGAGAGACCCAGTACTTC.

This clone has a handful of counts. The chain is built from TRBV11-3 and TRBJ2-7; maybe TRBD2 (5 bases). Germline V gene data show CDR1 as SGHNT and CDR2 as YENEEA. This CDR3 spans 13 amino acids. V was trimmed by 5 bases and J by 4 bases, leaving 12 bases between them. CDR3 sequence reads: CASSLGGLYEQYF. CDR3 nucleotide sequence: TGTGCCAGCAGCCTCGGCGGGCTGTACGAGCAGTACTTC.

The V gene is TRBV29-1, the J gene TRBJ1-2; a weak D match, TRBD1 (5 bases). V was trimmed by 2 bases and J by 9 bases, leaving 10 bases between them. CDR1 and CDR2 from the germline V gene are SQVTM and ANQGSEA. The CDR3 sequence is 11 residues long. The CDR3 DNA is TGCAGCGTTGAACCAGGGACTAGCTACACCTTC. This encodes CSVEPGTSYTF.

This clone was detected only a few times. This CDR3 is CASSLNGGLNQPQHF. CDR3 sequence (DNA): TGTGCCAGCAGCTTAAACGGGGGGCTCAATCAGCCCCAGCATTTT. V usage is TRBV7-9 and J usage is TRBJ1-5; D may be TRBD1 (6 bases). V shed 2 bases and J shed 3 bases, with 11 bases lying between them. The CDR3 totals 15 residues. CDR1 and CDR2 from the germline V gene are SEHNR and FQNEAQ (reference sequence). The full variable domain, completed using reference TRBV7-9 and TRBJ1-5, is DTGVSQNPRHKITKRGQNVTFRCDPISEHNRLYWYRQTLGQGPEFLTYFQNEAQLEKSRLLSDRFSAERPKGSFSTLEIQRTEQGDSAMYLCASSLNGGLNQPQHFGDGTRLSIL.

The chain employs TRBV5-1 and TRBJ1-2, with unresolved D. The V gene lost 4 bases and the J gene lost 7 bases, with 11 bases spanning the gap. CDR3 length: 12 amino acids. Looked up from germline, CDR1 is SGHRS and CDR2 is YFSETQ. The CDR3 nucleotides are TGCGCCAGCAGCCCAACTATCGGTGGCTACACCTTC. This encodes CASSPTIGGYTF. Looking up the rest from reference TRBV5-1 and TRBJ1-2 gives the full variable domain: KAGVTQTPRYLIKTRGQQVTLSCSPISGHRSVSWYQQTPGQGLQFLFEYFSETQRNKGNFPGRFSGRQFSNSRSEMNVSTLELGDSALYLCASSPTIGGYTFGSGTRLTVV.

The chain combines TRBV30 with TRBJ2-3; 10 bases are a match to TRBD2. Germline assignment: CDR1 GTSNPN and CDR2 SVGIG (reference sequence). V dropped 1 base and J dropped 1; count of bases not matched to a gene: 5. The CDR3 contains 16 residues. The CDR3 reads CAWSGTSGRRTDTQYF. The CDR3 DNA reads TGTGCCTGGAGTGGGACTAGCGGACGGCGCACAGATACGCAGTATTTT.

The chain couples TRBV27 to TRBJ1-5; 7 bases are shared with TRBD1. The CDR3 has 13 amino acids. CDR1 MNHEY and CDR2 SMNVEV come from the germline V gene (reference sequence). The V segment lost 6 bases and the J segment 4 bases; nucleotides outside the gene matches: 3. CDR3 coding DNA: TGTGCCAGCAGCCTGGACAGGAATCAGCCCCAGCATTTT. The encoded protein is CASSLDRNQPQHF.

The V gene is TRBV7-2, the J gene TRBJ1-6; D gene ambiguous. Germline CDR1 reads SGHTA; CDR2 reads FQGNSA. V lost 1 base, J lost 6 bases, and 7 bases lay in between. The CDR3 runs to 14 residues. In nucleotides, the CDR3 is TGTGCCAGCAGCTTAGGACGGGTTAATTCACCCCTCCACTTT. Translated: CASSLGRVNSPLHF. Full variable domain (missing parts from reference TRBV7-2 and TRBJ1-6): GAGVSQSPSNKVTEKGKDVELRCDPISGHTALYWYRQSLGQGLEFLIYFQGNSAPDKSGLPSDRFSAERTGGSVSTLTIQRTQQEDSAVYLCASSLGRVNSPLHFGNGTRLTVT.

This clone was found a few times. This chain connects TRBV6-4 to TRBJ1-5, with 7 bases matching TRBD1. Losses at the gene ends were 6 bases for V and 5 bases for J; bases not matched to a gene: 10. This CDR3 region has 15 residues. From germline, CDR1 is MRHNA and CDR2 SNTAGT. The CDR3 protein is CASSKTGSMDQPQHF. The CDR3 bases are TGTGCCAGCAGCAAGACAGGGAGTATGGATCAGCCCCAGCATTTT.